The next 2 T cell receptor beta chains were all read from a single sample in a study of cytomegalovirus exposure and HLA in healthy donors. PCR was performed using 60 Vbeta and 13 Jbeta primers. Some clones are missing from TCRdb's copy, which holds only in-frame ones; the method was immunoSEQ multiplex PCR. Here the sample spans tens of thousands of clones, 64% being singletons. Sequencing was carried out using PBMCs. The receptors were gathered from a human donor in good health.

The CDR3 spells CASSLNTENTEAFF. The CDR3, as DNA: TGCGCCAGCAGCTTAAATACAGAGAACACTGAAGCTTTCTTT. The genes are TRBV5-1 and TRBJ1-1; D not certain. The CDR3 runs 14 residues. The V gene lost 2 bases and the J gene lost 1 base, with 9 bases spanning the gap. The germline V gene has CDR1 SGHRS and CDR2 YFSETQ.

This chain links TRBV15 with TRBJ1-5; D is perhaps TRBD1 (6 bases). This CDR3 has 15 residues. V was pared by 5 bases and J by 5 bases, with 16 bases between. Germline CDR1 and CDR2: LNHNV and YYDKDF (reference sequence). This chain's CDR3 is CATSPWGGSDQPQHF. The CDR3 nucleotides are TGTGCCACCAGCCCCTGGGGGGGCTCCGATCAGCCCCAGCATTTT. Filled out from reference TRBV15 and TRBJ1-5, the complete variable domain reads DAMVIQNPRYQVTQFGKPVTLSCSQTLNHNVMYWYQQKSSQAPKLLFHYYDKDFNNEADTPDNFQSRRPNTSFCFLDIRSPGLGDTAMYLCATSPWGGSDQPQHFGDGTRLSIL.